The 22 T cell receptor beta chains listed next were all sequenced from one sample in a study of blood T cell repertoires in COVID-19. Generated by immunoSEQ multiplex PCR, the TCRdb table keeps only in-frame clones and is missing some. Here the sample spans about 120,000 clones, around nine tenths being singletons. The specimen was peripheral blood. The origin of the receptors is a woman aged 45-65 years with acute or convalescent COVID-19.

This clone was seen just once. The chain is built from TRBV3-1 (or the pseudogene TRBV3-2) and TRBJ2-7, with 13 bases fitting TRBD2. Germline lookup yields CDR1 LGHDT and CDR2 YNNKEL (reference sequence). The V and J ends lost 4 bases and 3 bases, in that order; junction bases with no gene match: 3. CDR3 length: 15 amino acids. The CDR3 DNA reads TGTGCCAGCAGCCCCAGACTAGCGGGAGGCTACGAGCAGTACTTC. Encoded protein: CASSPRLAGGYEQYF.

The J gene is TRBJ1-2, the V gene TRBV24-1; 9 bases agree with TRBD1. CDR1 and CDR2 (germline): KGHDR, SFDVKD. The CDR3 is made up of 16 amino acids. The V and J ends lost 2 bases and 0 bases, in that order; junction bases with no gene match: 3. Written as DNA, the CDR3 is TGTGCCACCAGTGATTCAGGGGACAGGGCTAACTATGGCTACACCTTC. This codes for CATSDSGDRANYGYTF.

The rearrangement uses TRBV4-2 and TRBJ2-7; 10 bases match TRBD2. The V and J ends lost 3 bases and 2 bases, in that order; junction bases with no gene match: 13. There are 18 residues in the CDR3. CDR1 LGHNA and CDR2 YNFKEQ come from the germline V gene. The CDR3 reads CASSHPIPLAGVTYEQYF. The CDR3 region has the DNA TGTGCCAGCAGCCACCCCATCCCGCTAGCGGGGGTGACCTACGAGCAGTACTTC.

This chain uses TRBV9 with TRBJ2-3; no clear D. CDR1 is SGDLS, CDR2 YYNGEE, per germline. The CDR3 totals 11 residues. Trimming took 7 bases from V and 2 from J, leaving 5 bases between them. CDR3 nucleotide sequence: TGTGCCAGCGGGCCCACAGATACGCAGTATTTT. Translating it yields CASGPTDTQYF.

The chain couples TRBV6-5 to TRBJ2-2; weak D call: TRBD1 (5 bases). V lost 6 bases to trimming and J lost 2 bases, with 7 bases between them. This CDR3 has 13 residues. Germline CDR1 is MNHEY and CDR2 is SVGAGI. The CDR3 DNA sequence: TGTGCCAGCAGAGGACACAACACCGGGGAGCTGTTTTTT. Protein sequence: CASRGHNTGELFF.

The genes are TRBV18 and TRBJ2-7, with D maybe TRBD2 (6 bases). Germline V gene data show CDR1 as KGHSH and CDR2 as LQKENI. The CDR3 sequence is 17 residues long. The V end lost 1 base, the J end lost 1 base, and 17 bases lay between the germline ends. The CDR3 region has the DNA TGTGCCAGCTCACCACTACCCGGGACTCTGACATCCTACGAGCAGTACTTC. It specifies CASSPLPGTLTSYEQYF.

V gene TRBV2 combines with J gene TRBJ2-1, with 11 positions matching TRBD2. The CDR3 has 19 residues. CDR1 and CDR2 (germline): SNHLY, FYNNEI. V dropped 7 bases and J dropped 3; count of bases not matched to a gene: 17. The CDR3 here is CASTPWRLAGGPNYNEQFF. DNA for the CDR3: TGTGCCAGCACCCCATGGAGGCTAGCGGGGGGTCCCAACTACAATGAGCAGTTCTTC.

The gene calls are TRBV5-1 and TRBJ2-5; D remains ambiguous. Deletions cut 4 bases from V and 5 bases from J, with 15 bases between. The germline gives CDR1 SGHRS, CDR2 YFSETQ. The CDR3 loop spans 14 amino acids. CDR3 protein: CASSTPTDGETQYF. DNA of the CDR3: TGCGCCAGCAGCACACCGACCGACGGGGAGACCCAGTACTTC.

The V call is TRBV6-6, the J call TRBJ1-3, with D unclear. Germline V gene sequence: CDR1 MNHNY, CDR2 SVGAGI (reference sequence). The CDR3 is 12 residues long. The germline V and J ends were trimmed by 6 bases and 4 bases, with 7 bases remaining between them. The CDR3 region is CASSPSGNTIYF. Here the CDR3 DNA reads TGTGCCAGCAGCCCCTCCGGAAACACCATATATTTT.

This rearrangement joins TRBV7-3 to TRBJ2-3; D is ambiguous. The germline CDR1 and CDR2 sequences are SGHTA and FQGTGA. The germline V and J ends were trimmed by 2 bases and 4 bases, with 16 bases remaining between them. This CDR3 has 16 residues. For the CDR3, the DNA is TGTGCCAGCAGCTTAGGTCTTTATGGCAGTTCAGATACGCAGTATTTT. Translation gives CASSLGLYGSSDTQYF.

In nucleotides, the CDR3 is TGTGCCAGTAGTATAGATTGGCGGCTCGGGGGAATGGTCTATGGCTACACCTTC. Translating it yields CASSIDWRLGGMVYGYTF. The V call is TRBV19, the J call TRBJ1-2, with D maybe TRBD1 (5 bases). Trimming removed 0 bases from V and 4 bases from J, with 21 bases in between. The CDR3 is 18 residues long. Germline V gene data show CDR1 as LNHDA and CDR2 as SQIVND (reference sequence). Combining the CDR3 with reference TRBV19 and TRBJ1-2 gives the whole variable domain DGGITQSPKYLFRKEGQNVTLSCEQNLNHDAMYWYRQDPGQGLRLIYYSQIVNDFQKGDIAEGYSVSREKKESFPLTVTSAQKNPTAFYLCASSIDWRLGGMVYGYTFGSGTRLTVV.

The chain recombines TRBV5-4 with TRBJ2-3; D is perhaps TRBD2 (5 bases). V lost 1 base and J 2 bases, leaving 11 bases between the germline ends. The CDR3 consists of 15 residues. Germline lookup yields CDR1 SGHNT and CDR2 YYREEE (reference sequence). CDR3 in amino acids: CASSLRDYNTDTQYF. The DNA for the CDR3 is TGTGCCAGCAGCTTGCGAGACTACAACACAGATACGCAGTATTTT.

The CDR3 DNA reads as TGTGCCAGTAGTATACCGGGACAGGGTATGGATCAGCCCCAGCATTTT. This translates into CASSIPGQGMDQPQHF. This rearrangement joins TRBV19 to TRBJ1-5; 9 bases agree with TRBD1. This CDR3 spans 16 amino acids. Per germline, CDR1 LNHDA and CDR2 SQIVND (reference sequence). Trimming removed 2 bases from V and 5 bases from J; junction bases left unmatched: 7. Combining the CDR3 with reference TRBV19 and TRBJ1-5 gives the whole variable domain DGGITQSPKYLFRKEGQNVTLSCEQNLNHDAMYWYRQDPGQGLRLIYYSQIVNDFQKGDIAEGYSVSREKKESFPLTVTSAQKNPTAFYLCASSIPGQGMDQPQHFGDGTRLSIL.

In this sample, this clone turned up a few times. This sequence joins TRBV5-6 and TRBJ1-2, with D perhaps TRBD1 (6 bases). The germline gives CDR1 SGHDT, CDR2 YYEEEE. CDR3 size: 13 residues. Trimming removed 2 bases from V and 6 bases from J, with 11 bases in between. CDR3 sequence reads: CASSFSGGDGYTF. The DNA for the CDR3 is TGTGCCAGCAGCTTTTCTGGGGGCGATGGCTACACCTTC.

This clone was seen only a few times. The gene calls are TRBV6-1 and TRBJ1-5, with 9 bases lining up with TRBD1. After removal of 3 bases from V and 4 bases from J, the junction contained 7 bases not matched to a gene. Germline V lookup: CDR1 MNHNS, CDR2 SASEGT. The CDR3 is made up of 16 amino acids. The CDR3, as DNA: TGTGCCAGCAGTGATTTGGGACAGGGTAAGAATCAGCCCCAGCATTTT. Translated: CASSDLGQGKNQPQHF.

The CDR3 sequence is CASSRQIEAFF. In nucleotides, the CDR3 is TGTGCCAGCAGTCGACAGATTGAAGCTTTCTTT. The chain is built from TRBV12-3 or TRBV12-4 and TRBJ1-1, with a weak D call TRBD1 (5 bases). The length of the CDR3 is 11 residues. Trimming left V 5 bases short and J 7 bases short, with 8 bases between.

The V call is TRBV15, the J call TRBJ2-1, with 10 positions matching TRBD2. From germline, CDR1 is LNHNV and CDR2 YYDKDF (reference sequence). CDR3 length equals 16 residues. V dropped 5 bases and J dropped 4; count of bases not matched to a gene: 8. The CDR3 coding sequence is TGTGCCACCAGCCCCCCCCGACTAGCGGGTTACAATGAGCAGTTCTTC. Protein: CATSPPRLAGYNEQFF. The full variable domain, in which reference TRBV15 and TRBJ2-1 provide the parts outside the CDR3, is DAMVIQNPRYQVTQFGKPVTLSCSQTLNHNVMYWYQQKSSQAPKLLFHYYDKDFNNEADTPDNFQSRRPNTSFCFLDIRSPGLGDTAMYLCATSPPRLAGYNEQFFGPGTRLTVL.

The CDR3 loop reads CASTPKGGAGNTIYF. The CDR3 DNA reads TGCGCCAGCACCCCGAAGGGGGGGGCTGGAAACACCATATATTTT. The chain has TRBV10-1 and TRBJ1-3; TRBD1 might be the D (6 bases). Trimming took 7 bases from V and 2 from J, leaving 15 bases between them. Germline loops: CDR1 WNHNN, CDR2 SYGVQD (reference sequence). The CDR3 loop spans 15 amino acids.

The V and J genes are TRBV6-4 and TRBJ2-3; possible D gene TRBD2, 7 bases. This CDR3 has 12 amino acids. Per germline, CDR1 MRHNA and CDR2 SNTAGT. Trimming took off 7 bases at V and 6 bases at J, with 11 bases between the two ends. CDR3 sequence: CASKGGADTQYF. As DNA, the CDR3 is TGTGCCAGCAAAGGGGGGGCGGATACGCAGTATTTT.

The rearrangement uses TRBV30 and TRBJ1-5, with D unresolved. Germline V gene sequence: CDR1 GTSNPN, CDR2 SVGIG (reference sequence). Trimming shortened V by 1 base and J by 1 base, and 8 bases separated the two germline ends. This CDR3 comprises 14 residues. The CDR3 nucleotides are TGTGCCTGGAGTGCCGACACGAGCAATCAGCCCCAGCATTTT. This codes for CAWSADTSNQPQHF.

The CDR3 coding sequence is TGTGCCAGCAGTTTCGGTTTAATGACTGAAGCTTTCTTT. It encodes CASSFGLMTEAFF. The chain recombines TRBV12-3 or TRBV12-4 with TRBJ1-1, with D unclear. The CDR3 totals 13 residues. Deletions cut 3 bases from V and 5 bases from J, with 10 bases between.

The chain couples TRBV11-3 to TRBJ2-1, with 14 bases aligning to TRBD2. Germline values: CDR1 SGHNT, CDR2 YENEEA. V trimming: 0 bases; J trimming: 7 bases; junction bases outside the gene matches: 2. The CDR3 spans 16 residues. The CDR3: CASSLDGTSGRNEQFF. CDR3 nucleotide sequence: TGTGCCAGCAGCTTAGACGGGACTAGCGGGAGAAATGAGCAGTTCTTC. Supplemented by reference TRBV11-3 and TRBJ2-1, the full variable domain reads EAGVVQSPRYKIIEKKQPVAFWCNPISGHNTLYWYLQNLGQGPELLIRYENEEAVDDSQLPKDRFSAERLKGVDSTLKIQPAELGDSAVYLCASSLDGTSGRNEQFFGPGTRLTVL.